This T cell receptor (beta chain) was profiled in a study of blood T cell repertoires in COVID-19. Measured with immunoSEQ multiplex PCR; TCRdb has only the in-frame clones, and not every one. The sample lists 100,000 to 130,000 clones, around 88% occurring once. Germline CDR1 and CDR2: SGDLS and YYNGEE. CDR3 length: 15 amino acids. The V gene lost 5 bases and the J gene lost 3 bases, with 14 bases spanning the gap. This TCR derives from a man aged 45-60 years with active or convalescent COVID-19. Sequencing was carried out using peripheral blood. V gene TRBV9 combines with J gene TRBJ1-4; no reliable D call. The CDR3 DNA reads as TGTGCCAGCAGTCGGGGAGACATCCCTAATGAAAAACTGTTTTTT. It translates to CASSRGDIPNEKLFF.